Reported below is one T cell receptor (beta chain). Its cognate antigen is unknown. This sample is drawn from a study of neoadjuvant anti-PD-1 for oral cavity cancer. Study results and caveats: Treg/Th17 ratio rose with pretreatment blood and fell with post-treatment tumor TCRbeta clonality.

The V end was cut by 8 bases, the J end by 2 bases, with 7 bases between. The V gene's germline CDR1 is ENHRY and CDR2 SYGVKD. This CDR3 spans 13 amino acids. The sample's time point: after neoadjuvant nivolumab, at surgical resection. The patients had HPV-negative, locally advanced oral cavity squamous cell carcinoma. PBMC libraries mostly used around 0.5 ug of input genomic DNA, with six replicates per sample. This table comes from immunoSEQ multiplex PCR, and its TCRdb copy is limited to in-frame clones, with some not included. The table has fewer than 15,000 clones, roughly 70% seen once. J is TRBJ2-6 and V is TRBV10-3; weak D call: TRBD2 (5 bases). This specimen was PBMCs, taken after nivolumab (anti-PD-1) treatment. The sequence was collected from a person aged 40 to 85 with oral cavity squamous cell carcinoma. CDR3 coding DNA: TGTGCCATCGGGCGGGCTGGGGCCAACGTCCTGACTTTC. Translation: CAIGRAGANVLTF.